This T cell receptor beta chain was observed in a study of blood T cell repertoires in COVID-19. Methods used by the authors: Amplification of reference gene primers provided the estimated nucleated cell counts. Measured with immunoSEQ multiplex PCR; TCRdb has only the in-frame clones, and not every one. V and J calls and clone size follow that table, whereas D and trimming were derived from the DNA. The sample consists of about 220,000 clones, about 86% of them appearing once. Germline CDR1 reads MDHEN; CDR2 reads SYDVKM. The CDR3 sequence is 11 residues long. Trimming removed 6 bases at V and 1 base at J, with 3 bases between. A single count supports this clone. Other DNA sequences in the same sample also yield this CDR3.

Material for sequencing was peripheral blood. This sequence originates from a woman aged 55-69 years with acute or convalescent COVID-19. The V call is TRBV28, the J call TRBJ1-1; D is unresolved. CDR3 loop: CASRRNTEAFF. The CDR3 coding sequence is TGTGCCAGCAGGAGGAACACTGAAGCTTTCTTT.